The 3 T cell receptor beta chains below come from one sample, sequenced in a study of naive and memory T cell subsets. A UMI-containing oligonucleotide was joined by 3' ligation to the TCR cDNA template. Four PCR rounds used nested alpha and beta constant region primers plus the SP2 primer. From the 5' RACE reads, TCRdb called clonotypes with MiXCR, one entry per CDR3 protein. The sample yields 55,000 to 70,000 distinct CDR3 sequences, 7.2% seen once. The receptors here all came from a male donor in good health.

The gene calls are TRBV10-1 and TRBJ2-1, with 8 bases identical to TRBD2. This CDR3 has 15 residues. CDR1 and CDR2 (germline): WNHNN, SYGVQD (reference sequence). Trimming took 0 bases from V and 4 from J; bases not matched to a gene: 2. In DNA, the CDR3 is TGCGCCAGCAGTGAGTCGGCTAGCGGGTACAATGAGCAGTTCTTC. Its translation: CASSESASGYNEQFF.

V gene TRBV13 combines with J gene TRBJ2-1, with 7 bases fitting TRBD2. The V gene's germline CDR1 is PRHDT and CDR2 FYEKMQ (reference sequence). The CDR3 runs to 17 residues. The ends lost 0 bases at V and 2 bases at J; junction bases unmatched: 7. The CDR3 DNA reads TGTGCCAGCAGCTTAGGCGCTGGGGGGGTTGCCTACAATGAGCAGTTCTTC. This translates into CASSLGAGGVAYNEQFF.

The table lists this clonotype with a few counts. The chain joins TRBV6-5 to TRBJ1-3; no reliable D call. The CDR3 sequence is 16 residues long. V was cut by 7 bases and J by 0 bases, with 16 bases left in between. Looked up from germline, CDR1 is MNHEY and CDR2 is SVGAGI. The CDR3 region is CASTARRGFSGNTIYF. The CDR3 nucleotides read TGTGCCAGCACGGCGAGACGGGGATTCTCTGGAAACACCATATATTTT.